This T cell receptor (beta chain) was sequenced in a study of cytomegalovirus exposure and HLA in healthy donors (dated by TCRdb to between 2016 and 2019). Regarding the research as a whole: According to an earlier analysis of 587 of the donors, roughly 180 million T cells yielded over 100 million unique TCR beta sequences and less than 300 Gb of sequence data. The study profiled the T cell repertoires of approximately 700 subjects by immunosequencing and related them to cytomegalovirus serostatus. In addition to the first cohort of hundreds of subjects, a separate validation cohort of some 120 different subjects was used. The aim of the study was to test whether cataloging public T cell receptors could identify signatures of past pathogen exposure. The genetic ancestry cluster associated with self-reported Caucasian donors included 70% to 85% of the approximately 430 genotyped donors. Because of strong linkage in the cohort, roughly five DR-DQ haplotypes were treated as single units for association and clustering. In the later analysis, no new phenotypic data were used to find candidate immune exposures; instead, reliance was placed on TCR beta sequences and their occurrence across donors. Alongside the repertoire data, information on donor age, sex, ethnicity and CMV serostatus was compiled. Across some 400 genotyped donors of the cohort, an average of roughly 250,000 unique TCR beta nucleotide sequences per donor were sequenced, and approximately 17% of those sequences were non-productive. The number of typed donors differed by locus: 629-630 for A, B, C, DRB1 and DQB1; roughly 510 for DQA1; approximately 600 for DPA1; and around 490 for DPB1. In a later analysis, previously published TCR beta repertoires from 666 donors were re-analyzed and high-resolution HLA genotyping was added so that TCR occurrence patterns could be studied. High-throughput TCR immunosequencing, statistical association of individual TCRs with disease status, and machine learning were combined to predict cytomegalovirus infection status. A later genetic analysis used genome-wide SNP genotypes for about 65% of the 666 donors, treating that subset as a discovery cohort. All discovery cohort repertoires had been generated on a single sequencing platform. An early release that covered about 600 HLA-typed donors contained approximately 290 gigabases of sequencing data and 70 million to 100 million unique TCR sequences. To decide whether each TCR beta V gene segment behaved as functional or pseudogenic, an earlier analysis of nearly 600 of the donors relied on high-throughput TCR beta sequencing. HLA typing covered class I and class II loci at four-digit resolution.

The cohort comprised under 700 healthy bone marrow donors. At the time of sampling, all cohort members were nominally healthy, though unrecorded immune exposures were likely present. The donor was CMV seronegative and belonged to the group of around 400 seronegative cohort members. Every donor gave a peripheral blood sample, and the peripheral blood mononuclear cells from that sample were used for TCR beta sequencing. The Qiagen DNeasy Blood Extraction Kit was used to extract genomic DNA from the blood cell samples. CDR1 is given as ENHRY and CDR2 as SYGVKD, both from the germline V gene. Taken from cysteine to phenylalanine, the CDR3 has 14 residues. Only the CDR3 DNA is retained, 42 bases long and in frame from the first base. Trimming at the junction amounts to 2 bases on V and 2 bases on J, and the germline ends lie 10 bases apart. What the study reported, not specific to this receptor: In a later analysis, HLA-associated TCR beta chains were found to be more clonally expanded and to have lower generation probabilities than equally common non-associated chains. A later genetic analysis associated a missense DCLRE1C variant with V-gene and J-gene trimming of TCR beta chains, and an independent cohort replicated the association. A few of the identified cytomegalovirus-associated TCR beta chains were confirmed in vitro to be specific for cytomegalovirus antigens. It was suggested by the authors that the approach could potentially be generalized to other disease states and immunological phenotypes. In an earlier analysis of some 540 of the donors, most TCR beta V segments appeared in productive rearrangements about 87% or about 30% of the time, broadly matching IMGT annotations. Sequencing depth was assumed to be roughly uniform across donors in the presence/absence analyses, though that assumption may not hold. A cluster of highly shared sequence variants was judged likely to be a technical artifact of the sequencing pipeline. Most TCR sequences were seen in very few donors, while some public TCRs were found in many individuals. In a later analysis, several top co-occurrence clusters were reported to appear linked to parvovirus B19, influenza, CMV and Epstein-Barr virus. Most CMV-associated TCR beta chains appeared to be HLA-restricted in a later analysis, and the HLA associations seemed to be driven largely by CMV exposure. A further reported finding was that TCR beta sequences accurately predicted the HLA-A and HLA-B alleles for most subjects in the first cohort. Linkage disequilibrium might explain the correlated functional status among segregating V segments, but an unknown experimental factor could not be excluded. HLA typing was unavailable for some donors at each locus, so association tests used only the typed subset. The earlier analysis of fewer than 750 of the donors excluded about 16 rarely observed V segments, including chromosome 9 orphons, because counts were too low. A total of about 180 TCR beta chains were listed by the study as associated with cytomegalovirus. When HLA alleles, especially DR and DQ, strongly co-occurred, TCR associations were difficult to assign to individual alleles. In both the original and validation cohorts, the classifier was reported to diagnose cytomegalovirus status with high specificity and sensitivity. At a false discovery rate of 0.05, a later analysis linked about 16,000 TCR beta sequences to specific HLA alleles. A later analysis found that TCR association rates varied across HLA loci, with DRB1 alleles showing the most associated TCRs and HLA-C alleles the fewest. In this cohort, only TCR beta chains were sequenced, and detectable features were limited by the absence of alpha or paired-chain data. CMV serostatus was the only immune exposure information available for the cohort. Some IMGT-functional V segments, including TRBV6-2 and TRBV6-3, could not be distinguished by the 87-base-pair reads and were therefore excluded. In a later genetic analysis, fewer N-insertions in productive TCRs were reported among donors in an Asian-associated ancestry cluster than the roughly 640-donor mean.

In the case of this clone: Its specific antigen is unknown.

Libraries came from the immunoSEQ multiplex PCR assay. For the multiplex PCR, a mixture combining 60 forward primers for TCR Vbeta segments and 13 reverse primers for TCR Jbeta segments was used. The CDR3 region of rearranged TCR beta genes was amplified from genomic DNA by a multiplex PCR assay. On the Illumina HiSeq System, the amplified TCR beta libraries were sequenced as 87-base-pair reads. The study's processing was this. Across the 600 to 700 repertoires, a later analysis counted 80 million or so unique TCR beta chains, roughly 11 million of which were shared by at least two donors. A nearest-neighbor algorithm error-corrected the raw reads and collapsed the reads into unique sequences, merging closely related sequences to remove PCR and sequencing errors. To assign V, D and J gene segments, CDR3 sequences were aligned to IMGT reference sequences. For a sequence to be retained, a match of at least six nucleotides to both a V gene segment and a J gene segment was required. A rearrangement counted as productive if the CDR3 had no stop codons and remained in frame with V and J, and every other rearrangement counted as non-productive. Following IMGT convention, CDR3 was defined as the stretch from the second conserved V-encoded cysteine up to the conserved J-encoded phenylalanine. The earlier analysis of about 500 of the donors excluded sequences that lacked an unambiguous match to a single V gene segment. An earlier analysis of approximately 590 of the donors classified V segments as functional when productive rearrangements were above 56.7% and as segregating when the standard deviation between donors was above 5%. A statistical classification framework was developed to diagnose cytomegalovirus status using the catalog of TCR beta chain sequences. V and J gene assignment, in a later analysis, came from comparing TCR nucleotide sequences with IMGT/GENE-DB human TR gene sequences. In a later analysis, CDR3 sequences and most-parsimonious VDJ recombination scenarios were assigned using the TCRdist pipeline. In a later analysis, every TCR beta chain was defined by the combination of its CDR3 amino acid sequence and its V-gene family, and reads without a unique V-gene family were dropped. In a later analysis, 450 to 600 highly shared, low-generation-probability nucleotide sequences were removed to address suspected cross-contamination and a sequencing artifact. A later analysis calculated a clonal expansion index for each public chain from normalized within-repertoire ranks of inferred template counts. A later analysis computed generation probabilities with a VDJ recombination model fitted to out-of-frame rearrangements, and checked the results against IGoR. Hypergeometric tests were used in a later analysis to score TCR-TCR, TCR-HLA and TCR-CMV co-occurrence, with a repertoire-size bias correction applied to the TCR pairs. To estimate false discovery rates, a later analysis permuted the HLA or CMV assignments 20 times. In a later analysis, co-occurring TCRs were grouped using DBSCAN, with TCRdist sequence similarity added in when clustering inside HLA-allele-positive subsets. Repertoires with fewer than 30,000 or more than 120,000 public chains, plus five repertoires with anomalous nucleotide sharing, were excluded from co-occurrence clustering. TCRdb limited this immuneACCESS table to in-frame rearrangements with V and J called. A share of clones is missing; checked studies link under half to unresolved V genes, and the rest is unexplained. That table supplies the V and J calls and clone size; D and trimming were determined from the DNA. The sample table records some 200,000 clones. Around 0.7% of the sample rests with the top ten.

The origin of this receptor is a boy aged 10-17 years in good health and CMV-seronegative. Sequencing used PBMCs. Recombination joined TRBV10-3 with TRBJ2-7; TRBD2 is perhaps the D gene, given 6 matching bases. The CDR3 region reads CAISEGGGTYEQYF. The nucleotide sequence reads TGTGCCATCAGTGAGGGTGGGGGGACCTACGAGCAGTACTTC.